Listed here are 17 T cell receptor beta chains from one sample, sequenced in a study of blood T cell repertoires in COVID-19. Sequencing was performed with immunoSEQ multiplex PCR; in TCRdb, only in-frame clones are kept and a portion is missing. The table lists over 150,000 clones, 81% of them singletons. Material: peripheral blood. These receptors all stem from a woman aged 80 or older with COVID-19, enrolled during active disease.

This chain uses TRBV19 with TRBJ2-3; no clear D gene. Germline V gene data show CDR1 as LNHDA and CDR2 as SQIVND (reference sequence). The CDR3 is made up of 15 amino acids. V was pared by 3 bases and J by 2 bases, with 12 bases between. The CDR3 here is CASSIIAGHTDTQYF. The CDR3 DNA reads as TGTGCCAGTAGTATTATCGCAGGCCACACAGATACGCAGTATTTT.

This rearrangement joins TRBV7-2 to TRBJ2-7; TRBD1 matches 9 bases. The germline gives CDR1 SGHTA, CDR2 FQGNSA. The CDR3 loop spans 14 amino acids. V trimming: 5 bases; J trimming: 8 bases; junction bases outside the gene matches: 10. The CDR3 region has the DNA TGTGCCAGCAGCCTAACCCTAACAGGGGGCCAGCAGTACTTC. This gives the protein CASSLTLTGGQQYF.

This sequence joins TRBV7-6 and TRBJ1-3, with 7 bases fitting TRBD1. The CDR3 contains 16 residues. CDR1 and CDR2 from the germline V gene are SGHVS and FNYEAQ. Trimming at V came to 2 bases and at J to 3 bases, leaving 7 bases not matched to a gene. CDR3 DNA sequence: TGTGCCAGCAGCTTAATGGTAGGGGGCCTTGGAAACACCATATATTTT. Translation: CASSLMVGGLGNTIYF.

The genes are TRBV4-1 and TRBJ2-2; 11 positions match TRBD2. CDR3 length equals 17 residues. J gave up 2 bases and V 4 bases, and 6 bases lay outside the gene matches. CDR1 and CDR2 (germline): MGHRA, YSYEKL. The CDR3 DNA sequence: TGCGCCAGCAGCCGAGGCCTAGCGGGAGGCAACACCGGGGAGCTGTTTTTT. Its protein is CASSRGLAGGNTGELFF.

Only a few counts were recorded for this clone. Germline is not matched at one junction end, which may reflect a read error. This rearrangement joins TRBV28 to TRBJ2-7; 10 bases line up with TRBD1. CDR1 MDHEN and CDR2 SYDVKM come from the germline V gene. The CDR3 is 14 residues long. The CDR3 DNA sequence: TGTGCCAGCAGTCTATGGACAGGGGGCTACGAGCAGTACTTC. This sequence encodes CASSLWTGGYEQYF.

V is TRBV5-1 and J is TRBJ1-1; no reliable D call. Deletions cut 1 base from V and 6 bases from J, with 10 bases between. Germline assignment: CDR1 SGHRS and CDR2 YFSETQ. The CDR3 contains 13 residues. CDR3 sequence: CASSLYSGAEAFF. Here the CDR3 DNA reads TGCGCCAGCAGCTTGTATTCCGGGGCTGAAGCTTTCTTT.

This chain joins TRBV28 and TRBJ2-2; no definite D call. CDR1 is MDHEN, CDR2 SYDVKM, per germline. This CDR3 region has 12 residues. Trimming removed 6 bases at V and 4 bases at J, with 6 bases between. The DNA of the CDR3 is TGTGCCAGCAGCCTTATCACCGGGGAGCTGTTTTTT. Amino acid sequence: CASSLITGELFF.

This clone was observed a handful of times. This rearrangement joins TRBV5-5 to TRBJ1-2; D is uncertain. Trimming stripped 0 bases from V and 8 bases from J, with 14 bases between. The CDR3 totals 14 residues. In germline, CDR1 is SGHKS, CDR2 YYEKEE (reference sequence). CDR3 in DNA: TGTGCCAGCAGCTTGGCCCGAGACTATGGAGGCTACACCTTC. Protein sequence: CASSLARDYGGYTF.

The rearrangement joins TRBV19 to TRBJ2-5; D may be TRBD2 (5 bases). Germline CDR1 and CDR2: LNHDA and SQIVND (reference sequence). The CDR3 runs to 14 residues. V was cut by 5 bases and J by 5 bases, with 15 bases left in between. DNA of the CDR3: TGTGCCAGTAGTCGACTCGAGGGAGCGGAGACCCAGTACTTC. Residues: CASSRLEGAETQYF.

The V call is TRBV5-1, the J call TRBJ2-5; 7 bases map to TRBD1. The V and J ends lost 4 bases and 5 bases, in that order; junction bases with no gene match: 8. Germline values: CDR1 SGHRS, CDR2 YFSETQ. The CDR3 loop spans 14 amino acids. This CDR3 reads CASSVQGFGETQYF. The CDR3 DNA reads as TGCGCCAGCAGCGTACAGGGGTTCGGGGAGACCCAGTACTTC.

This clone was observed once. This may stem from a read error, because a much larger clone lies one nucleotide away. This chain joins TRBV7-9 and TRBJ2-2; unclear D gene. Germline V gene data show CDR1 as SEHNR and CDR2 as FQNEAQ (reference sequence). V lost 5 bases, J lost 3 bases, and 4 bases lay in between. CDR3 length equals 12 residues. The CDR3 is CASSPDTGELFF. Written as DNA, the CDR3 is TGTGCCAGCAGCCCAGACACCGGGGAGCTGTTTTTT.

The V gene is TRBV29-1, the J gene TRBJ1-4; D perhaps matches TRBD1 (6 bases). This CDR3 has 11 amino acids. Trimming left V 2 bases short and J 8 bases short, with 6 bases between. Germline CDR1 reads SQVTM; CDR2 reads ANQGSEA. CDR3 DNA: TGCAGCGTTGAAAGGGGGGAAAAACTGTTTTTT. Translation: CSVERGEKLFF.

CDR3 amino acids: CASSPHHGEDFNYGYTF. The CDR3 bases are TGTGCCAGCAGCCCACATCACGGGGAAGACTTTAACTATGGCTACACCTTC. The chain carries TRBV7-9 and TRBJ1-2; D call uncertain. Germline V gene data show CDR1 as SEHNR and CDR2 as FQNEAQ (reference sequence). The CDR3 covers 17 residues. Trimming removed 5 bases from V and 1 base from J, with 20 bases in between. Looking up the rest from reference TRBV7-9 and TRBJ1-2 gives the full variable domain: DTGVSQNPRHKITKRGQNVTFRCDPISEHNRLYWYRQTLGQGPEFLTYFQNEAQLEKSRLLSDRFSAERPKGSFSTLEIQRTEQGDSAMYLCASSPHHGEDFNYGYTFGSGTRLTVV.

V is TRBV24-1 and J is TRBJ2-5; tentatively, D is TRBD1 (6 bases). V lost 3 bases and J 2 bases, leaving 18 bases between the germline ends. From germline, CDR1 is KGHDR and CDR2 SFDVKD. The CDR3 contains 17 residues. As DNA, the CDR3 is TGTGCCACCAGTGATGGTGAATGGGGGCGCTATCAAGAGACCCAGTACTTC. It is translated as CATSDGEWGRYQETQYF.

This rearrangement joins TRBV28 to TRBJ1-2, with 10 positions matching TRBD1. Trimming removed 8 bases from V and 4 bases from J; junction bases left unmatched: 22. Germline V CDR1 and CDR2: MDHEN, SYDVKM. CDR3 length equals 19 residues. CDR3 sequence reads: CASRPWSGTGAQGSYGYTF. DNA for the CDR3: TGTGCCAGCCGCCCATGGTCCGGGACAGGGGCCCAAGGGTCCTATGGCTACACCTTC.

The sample holds one count of this clone. V usage is TRBV5-4 and J usage is TRBJ2-5, with 8 bases fitting TRBD1. The CDR3 is made up of 15 amino acids. Unmatched junction bases numbered 8, after V lost 2 bases and J lost 5 bases. Germline V gene data show CDR1 as SGHNT and CDR2 as YYREEE (reference sequence). CDR3 in DNA: TGTGCCAGCAGCTTAGGTCAGGGGGCGGTGGAGACCCAGTACTTC. It translates to CASSLGQGAVETQYF.

This clone was seen a handful of times. J is TRBJ2-7 and V is TRBV11-3; 7 nucleotides agree with TRBD1. V shed 4 bases, J shed 4 bases, and the junction held 7 bases outside the gene matches. The CDR3 spans 14 residues. Per germline, CDR1 SGHNT and CDR2 YENEEA. In DNA form, the CDR3 reads TGTGCCAGCAGCTCTTCCGGGACAGTTTACGAGCAGTACTTC. Its protein is CASSSSGTVYEQYF.